What follows are 25 T cell receptor beta chains derived from one specimen sequenced in a study of PD-L1 blockade in urothelial cancer (dated by TCRdb to the late 2010s). Library preparation employed the immunoSEQ multiplex PCR assay. In TCRdb, the immuneACCESS table is reduced to in-frame sequences with V and J assigned. These tables do not hold every clone; where another copy was compared, an unresolved V gene accounts for under half, and the others remain unexplained. A total of fewer than 50,000 clones appear in this sample, roughly 90% of them only once. Of the sample, approximately 8.3% falls within the top ten clones. This specimen was PBMCs, taken around atezolizumab (anti-PD-L1) treatment. All receptors come from an older man with urothelial cancer.

The rearrangement links TRBV5-1 to TRBJ2-7; D is possibly TRBD1 (6 bases). Trimming removed 2 bases at V and 8 bases at J, with 17 bases between. Germline loops: CDR1 SGHRS, CDR2 YFSETQ. The CDR3 is 14 residues long. In nucleotides, the CDR3 is TGCGCCAGCAGCTTCGGGACACCCGGGTCCCAGCAGTACTTC. Translation gives CASSFGTPGSQQYF.

This chain joins TRBV14 and TRBJ2-7, with 12 bases identical to TRBD2. CDR3 length: 15 residues. Trimming took 1 base from V and 6 from J; bases not matched to a gene: 4. Germline CDR1 SGHDN, CDR2 FVKESK. The CDR3 here is CASSQVLAGGGEQYF. Here the CDR3 DNA reads TGTGCCAGCAGCCAAGTTCTAGCGGGAGGGGGCGAGCAGTACTTC.

As to this clone: Other nucleotide sequences in the sample specify the same CDR3. The chain is built from TRBV2 and TRBJ1-5; D unresolved. This CDR3 region has 13 residues. Deletions cut 2 bases from V and 4 bases from J, with 6 bases between. The germline gives CDR1 SNHLY, CDR2 FYNNEI. CDR3 region: CASSENRNQPQHF. In DNA form, the CDR3 reads TGTGCCAGCAGTGAAAACCGGAATCAGCCCCAGCATTTT.

CDR3 sequence: CASSEFRSGGYNEQFF. CDR3 DNA: TGTGCCAGCAGTGAATTTAGGTCGGGAGGGTACAATGAGCAGTTCTTC. The chain uses TRBV6-1 and TRBJ2-1; TRBD2 aligns across 8 bases. CDR1 is MNHNS, CDR2 SASEGT, per germline. The CDR3 contains 16 residues. J lost 4 bases, V lost 2 bases, and 7 bases had no gene match.

This sequence joins TRBV5-4 and TRBJ1-2; no clear D gene. Germline V gives CDR1 SGHNT, CDR2 YYREEE (reference sequence). The CDR3 runs 12 residues. V lost 9 bases and J lost 3, with 12 bases in between. Written as DNA, the CDR3 is TGTGCCATCCAGAACGGAGACTATGGCTACACCTTC. Translation gives CAIQNGDYGYTF.

This chain links TRBV28 with TRBJ1-1; no clear D. This CDR3 is 15 amino acids long. Germline CDR1 and CDR2: MDHEN and SYDVKM. V gave up 9 bases and J gave up 0 bases, with 17 bases separating them. CDR3 bases: TGTGCCAGTGGGAGGATAGAGAGCATGAACACTGAAGCTTTCTTT. This translates into CASGRIESMNTEAFF.

This sequence joins TRBV4-1 and TRBJ2-7; possibly TRBD2 for D (6 bases). The V gene's germline CDR1 is MGHRA and CDR2 YSYEKL. The CDR3 runs to 14 residues. V gave up 4 bases and J gave up 5 bases, with 15 bases separating them. This CDR3 is CASSLQPERDEQYF. Written as DNA, the CDR3 is TGCGCCAGCAGCCTCCAGCCGGAGCGGGACGAGCAGTACTTC.

V is TRBV5-4 and J is TRBJ2-5, with D possibly TRBD1 on 6 matching bases. There are 13 residues in the CDR3. Trimming left V 5 bases short and J 4 bases short, with 12 bases between. In germline, CDR1 is SGHNT, CDR2 YYREEE (reference sequence). Here the CDR3 reads CASRGGDRETQYF. In DNA form, the CDR3 reads TGTGCCAGCAGAGGGGGAGATAGAGAGACCCAGTACTTC.

This clone turned up a few times. The CDR3 DNA reads as TGTGCCAGTAGTAGGGACAGGGATTCGGGAAACATTCAGTACTTC. This translates into CASSRDRDSGNIQYF. The chain has TRBV19 and TRBJ2-4, with 9 bases identical to TRBD1. Losses at the gene ends were 4 bases for V and 6 bases for J; bases not matched to a gene: 7. The germline V gene encodes CDR1 LNHDA and CDR2 SQIVND (reference sequence). This CDR3 is built from 15 residues.

The chain links TRBV4-2 to TRBJ2-6; 9 bases line up with TRBD1. The length of the CDR3 is 18 residues. Germline V lookup: CDR1 LGHNA, CDR2 YNFKEQ. The V segment lost 3 bases and the J segment 0 bases; nucleotides outside the gene matches: 6. The CDR3 spells CASSQGQGSPSGANVLTF. As DNA, the CDR3 is TGTGCCAGCAGCCAGGGACAGGGCTCGCCCTCTGGGGCCAACGTCCTGACTTTC.

The chain uses TRBV7-3 and TRBJ2-3; TRBD2 matches 9 bases. CDR1 is SGHTA and CDR2 is FQGTGA in the germline V gene. The CDR3 spans 12 residues. Trimming removed 5 bases from V and 6 bases from J; junction bases left unmatched: 0. The DNA of the CDR3 is TGTGCCAGCAGCGCGGGAGGGGATACGCAGTATTTT. Residues: CASSAGGDTQYF.

This chain joins TRBV6-5 and TRBJ2-7; 15 nucleotides match TRBD2. V gave up 4 bases and J gave up 0 bases; unmatched junction bases: 1. Per the germline V gene, CDR1 is MNHEY and CDR2 is SVGAGI. This CDR3 is built from 16 residues. The CDR3 here is CASSWTSGRASYEQYF. The CDR3 DNA reads as TGTGCCAGCAGTTGGACTAGCGGGAGGGCCTCCTACGAGCAGTACTTC.

The rearrangement links TRBV5-1 to TRBJ1-2; tentatively, D is TRBD1 (6 bases). Germline V lookup: CDR1 SGHRS, CDR2 YFSETQ. The CDR3 spans 16 residues. The V gene lost 1 base and the J gene lost 2 bases, with 15 bases spanning the gap. For the CDR3, the DNA is TGCGCCAGCAGCTTGTCACAGGGTGGGCTCAACTATGGCTACACCTTC. This gives the protein CASSLSQGGLNYGYTF.

This chain connects TRBV18 to TRBJ2-5, with D possibly being TRBD1 (6 bases). V was shortened by 3 bases and J by 1 base, with 9 bases between the two germline ends. Germline assignment: CDR1 KGHSH and CDR2 LQKENI. The CDR3 contains 14 residues. CDR3: CASSPRQVQETQYF. The DNA of the CDR3 is TGTGCCAGCTCACCTCGACAGGTCCAAGAGACCCAGTACTTC.

This clone appeared a single time. The chain recombines TRBV19 with TRBJ2-3; perhaps TRBD1 as D (6 bases). CDR1 and CDR2 from the germline V gene are LNHDA and SQIVND (reference sequence). The ends were cut back, 10 bases at V and 2 bases at J, with 13 bases in the middle. This CDR3 has 13 amino acids. DNA for the CDR3: TGTGCCACTTCGGACAGAGACACAGATACGCAGTATTTT. Translated, it gives CATSDRDTDTQYF. Full variable domain (missing parts from reference TRBV19 and TRBJ2-3): DGGITQSPKYLFRKEGQNVTLSCEQNLNHDAMYWYRQDPGQGLRLIYYSQIVNDFQKGDIAEGYSVSREKKESFPLTVTSAQKNPTAFYLCATSDRDTDTQYFGPGTRLTVL.

This chain connects TRBV28 to TRBJ1-5; 9 nucleotides agree with TRBD1. J was trimmed by 3 bases and V by 6 bases; bases with no gene match: 6. Germline V gene lookup returns CDR1 MDHEN and CDR2 SYDVKM. This CDR3 spans 15 amino acids. CDR3 in DNA: TGTGCCAGCAGCCCCCGGACAGGGGTCAATCAGCCCCAGCATTTT. Its translation: CASSPRTGVNQPQHF.

The chain employs TRBV27 and TRBJ2-7, with a possible D match to TRBD2 (5 bases). The V end lost 5 bases, the J end lost 4 bases, and 24 bases lay between the germline ends. The CDR3 consists of 17 residues. Germline values: CDR1 MNHEY, CDR2 SMNVEV (reference sequence). CDR3 sequence reads: CASSLRDPTSGDYEQYF. The CDR3 nucleotides read TGTGCCAGCAGTCTGAGGGATCCCACTAGTGGCGATTACGAGCAGTACTTC.

The V call is TRBV5-1, the J call TRBJ2-3; TRBD2 matches at 9 bases. The CDR3 is 15 residues long. V gave up 3 bases and J gave up 3 bases; unmatched junction bases: 5. Germline CDR1 and CDR2: SGHRS and YFSETQ. The CDR3 bases are TGCGCCAGCAGCTCGCTAGCGGGAAGGACAGATACGCAGTATTTT. Amino acids: CASSSLAGRTDTQYF. The full variable domain, its missing parts supplied by reference TRBV5-1 and TRBJ2-3, is KAGVTQTPRYLIKTRGQQVTLSCSPISGHRSVSWYQQTPGQGLQFLFEYFSETQRNKGNFPGRFSGRQFSNSRSEMNVSTLELGDSALYLCASSSLAGRTDTQYFGPGTRLTVL.

The chain uses TRBV19 and TRBJ1-2; TRBD1 agrees at 7 bases. The V segment lost 5 bases and the J segment 8 bases; nucleotides outside the gene matches: 14. This CDR3 has 15 residues. Germline CDR1 and CDR2: LNHDA and SQIVND (reference sequence). CDR3 DNA sequence: TGTGCCAGTAGTTTACAGACAGGGACGGGGGAAGGCTACACCTTC. This codes for CASSLQTGTGEGYTF.

The V call is TRBV15, the J call TRBJ2-3, with TRBD2 matching over 7 bases. V lost 1 base to trimming and J lost 6 bases; unmatched junction nucleotides: 10. The CDR3 is made up of 16 amino acids. The germline V gene has CDR1 LNHNV and CDR2 YYDKDF (reference sequence). The CDR3 sequence: CATSRATGRAEDTQYF. DNA for the CDR3: TGTGCCACCAGCAGAGCCACTGGGAGGGCGGAGGATACGCAGTATTTT.

The V gene is TRBV23-1, the J gene TRBJ2-5; 10 bases match TRBD1. TRBV23-1 is noted as an ORF with a role that remains uncertain. This CDR3 is 17 amino acids long. The ends lost 0 bases at V and 5 bases at J; junction bases unmatched: 9. The CDR3 DNA is TGCGCCAGCAGTCAATCGGGACAGGGGCACCTCAGGGAGACCCAGTACTTC. As protein: CASSQSGQGHLRETQYF.

The V and J genes are TRBV6-7 and TRBJ2-7; 9 bases are shared with TRBD2. TRBV6-7 is known as an ORF, though its function is uncertain. This CDR3 region has 19 residues. Trimming took 2 bases from V and 3 from J; bases not matched to a gene: 17. Here the CDR3 DNA reads TGTGCCAGCAGTTACGAGACTAGCGGAATTCCGAATTCATTCTACGAGCAGTACTTC. Encoded protein: CASSYETSGIPNSFYEQYF.

CDR3 nucleotides: TGTGCCAGCAGTTTCGGAGGGAGGAGCGGCGGGGAGCTGTTTTTT. As protein: CASSFGGRSGGELFF. The V and J genes are TRBV27 and TRBJ2-2, with TRBD2 as a possible D gene (6 bases). Germline CDR1 reads MNHEY; CDR2 reads SMNVEV (reference sequence). This CDR3 contains 15 residues. V lost 3 bases and J 7 bases, leaving 15 bases between the germline ends.

This chain uses TRBV5-1 with TRBJ1-2; 11 nucleotides agree with TRBD1. The trim removed 0 bases at V and 7 bases at J, leaving 5 bases unmatched. The CDR3 is 15 residues long. Per germline, CDR1 SGHRS and CDR2 YFSETQ. CDR3 coding DNA: TGCGCCAGCAGCTTGGAGGGACAGGGGGTACGTGGCTACACCTTC. It encodes CASSLEGQGVRGYTF. Complete variable domain (other parts from reference TRBV5-1 and TRBJ1-2): KAGVTQTPRYLIKTRGQQVTLSCSPISGHRSVSWYQQTPGQGLQFLFEYFSETQRNKGNFPGRFSGRQFSNSRSEMNVSTLELGDSALYLCASSLEGQGVRGYTFGSGTRLTVV.

A single count supports this clone. The chain uses TRBV7-3 and TRBJ1-1; D is unresolved. Trimming took off 2 bases at V and 1 base at J, with 11 bases between the two ends. There are 15 residues in the CDR3. Germline-derived CDR1 and CDR2 are SGHTA and FQGTGA. CDR3 in amino acids: CASSLGLGANTEAFF. The CDR3 nucleotides are TGTGCCAGCAGCTTAGGTCTGGGAGCGAACACTGAAGCTTTCTTT.